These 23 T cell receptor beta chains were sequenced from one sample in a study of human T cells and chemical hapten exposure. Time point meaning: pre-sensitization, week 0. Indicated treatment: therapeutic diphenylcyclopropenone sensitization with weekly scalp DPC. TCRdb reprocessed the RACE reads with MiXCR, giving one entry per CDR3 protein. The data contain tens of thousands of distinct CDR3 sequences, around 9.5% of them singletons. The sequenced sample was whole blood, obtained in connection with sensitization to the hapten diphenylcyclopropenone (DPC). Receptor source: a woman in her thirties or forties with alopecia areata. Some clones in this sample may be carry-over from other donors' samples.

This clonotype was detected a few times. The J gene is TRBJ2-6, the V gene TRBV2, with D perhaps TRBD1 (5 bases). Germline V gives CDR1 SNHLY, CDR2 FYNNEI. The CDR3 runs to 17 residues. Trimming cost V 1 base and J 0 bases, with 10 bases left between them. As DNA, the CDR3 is TGTGCCAGCAGTGAAGAGGGGCCGAGCTCTGGGGCCAACGTCCTGACTTTC. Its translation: CASSEEGPSSGANVLTF.

CDR3 in amino acids: CASSQEIGRYNEQFF. CDR3 nucleotides: TGTGCCAGCAGCCAAGAAATCGGGCGGTACAATGAGCAGTTCTTC. The J gene is TRBJ2-1, the V gene TRBV4-2, with D unclear. V shed 0 bases and J shed 4 bases, with 10 bases lying between them. The germline CDR1 and CDR2 sequences are LGHNA and YNFKEQ. This CDR3 spans 15 amino acids.

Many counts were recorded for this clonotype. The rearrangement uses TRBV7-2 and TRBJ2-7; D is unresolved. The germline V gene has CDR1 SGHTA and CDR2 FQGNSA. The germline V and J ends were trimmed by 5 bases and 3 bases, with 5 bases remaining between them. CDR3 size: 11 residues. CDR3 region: CASSTSYEQYF. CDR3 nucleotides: TGTGCCAGCAGCACCAGCTACGAGCAGTACTTC.

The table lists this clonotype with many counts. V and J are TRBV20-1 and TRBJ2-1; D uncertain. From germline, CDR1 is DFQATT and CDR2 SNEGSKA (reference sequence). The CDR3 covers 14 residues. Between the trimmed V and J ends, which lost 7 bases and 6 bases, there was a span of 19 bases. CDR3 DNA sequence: TGCAGTGGGGATTGGGCCTTCGCCGGCAATGAGCAGTTCTTC. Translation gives CSGDWAFAGNEQFF.

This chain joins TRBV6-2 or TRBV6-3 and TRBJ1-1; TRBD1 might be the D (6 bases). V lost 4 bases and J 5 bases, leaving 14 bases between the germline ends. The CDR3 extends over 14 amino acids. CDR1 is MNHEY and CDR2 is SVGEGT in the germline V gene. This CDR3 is CASSFRGQGTEAFF. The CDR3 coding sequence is TGTGCCAGCAGTTTCCGGGGGCAGGGAACTGAAGCTTTCTTT.

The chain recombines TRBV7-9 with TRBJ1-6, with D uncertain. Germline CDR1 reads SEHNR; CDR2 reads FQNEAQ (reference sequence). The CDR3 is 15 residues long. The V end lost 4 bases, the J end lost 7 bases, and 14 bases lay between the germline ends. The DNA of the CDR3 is TGTGCCAGCAGCTCCCAGGCAGTCGGCAATTCACCCCTCCACTTT. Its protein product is CASSSQAVGNSPLHF.

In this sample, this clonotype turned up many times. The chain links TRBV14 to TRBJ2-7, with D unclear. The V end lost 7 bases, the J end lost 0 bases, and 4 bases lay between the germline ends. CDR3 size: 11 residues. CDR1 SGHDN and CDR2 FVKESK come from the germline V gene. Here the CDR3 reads CASTDSYEQYF. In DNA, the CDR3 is TGTGCCAGCACCGACTCCTACGAGCAGTACTTC.

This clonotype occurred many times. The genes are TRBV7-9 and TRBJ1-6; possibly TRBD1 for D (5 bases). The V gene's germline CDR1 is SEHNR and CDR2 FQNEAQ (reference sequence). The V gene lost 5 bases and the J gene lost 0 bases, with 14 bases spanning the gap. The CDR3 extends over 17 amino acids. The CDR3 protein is CASSAPEGSSYNSPLHF. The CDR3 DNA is TGTGCCAGCAGCGCCCCCGAGGGGAGCTCCTATAATTCACCCCTCCACTTT.

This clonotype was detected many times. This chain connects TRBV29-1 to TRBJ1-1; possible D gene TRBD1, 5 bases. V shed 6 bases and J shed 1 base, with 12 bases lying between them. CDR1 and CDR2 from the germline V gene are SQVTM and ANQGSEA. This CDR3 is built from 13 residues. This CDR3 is CSVGDGTNTEAFF. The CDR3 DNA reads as TGCAGCGTAGGGGACGGGACGAACACTGAAGCTTTCTTT.

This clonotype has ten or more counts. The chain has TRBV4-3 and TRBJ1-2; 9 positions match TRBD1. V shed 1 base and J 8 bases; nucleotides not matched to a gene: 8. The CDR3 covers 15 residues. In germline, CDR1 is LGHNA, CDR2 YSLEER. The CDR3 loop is CASSQGTRDRDGYTF. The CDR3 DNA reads TGCGCCAGCAGCCAAGGAACGCGGGACAGGGACGGCTACACCTTC.

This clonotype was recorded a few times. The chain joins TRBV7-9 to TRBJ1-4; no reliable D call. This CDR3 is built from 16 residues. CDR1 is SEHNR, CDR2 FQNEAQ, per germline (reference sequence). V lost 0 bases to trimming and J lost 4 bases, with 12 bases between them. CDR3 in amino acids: CASSLAETPVNEKLFF. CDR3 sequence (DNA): TGTGCCAGCAGCTTAGCTGAGACCCCAGTTAATGAAAAACTGTTTTTT. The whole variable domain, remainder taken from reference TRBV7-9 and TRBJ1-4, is DTGVSQNPRHKITKRGQNVTFRCDPISEHNRLYWYRQTLGQGPEFLTYFQNEAQLEKSRLLSDRFSAERPKGSFSTLEIQRTEQGDSAMYLCASSLAETPVNEKLFFGSGTQLSVL.

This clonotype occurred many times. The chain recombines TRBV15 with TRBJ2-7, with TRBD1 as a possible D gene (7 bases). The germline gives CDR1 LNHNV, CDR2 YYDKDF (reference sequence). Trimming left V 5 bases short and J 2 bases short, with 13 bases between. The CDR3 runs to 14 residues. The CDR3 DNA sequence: TGTGCCACCAGCGAACAGGGGAGGCCCTACGAGCAGTACTTC. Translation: CATSEQGRPYEQYF.

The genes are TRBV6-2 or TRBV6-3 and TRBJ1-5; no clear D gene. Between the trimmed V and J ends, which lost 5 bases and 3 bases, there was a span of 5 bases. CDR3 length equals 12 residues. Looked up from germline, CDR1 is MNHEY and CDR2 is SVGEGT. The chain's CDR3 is CASSNPNQPQHF. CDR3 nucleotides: TGTGCCAGCAGTAACCCCAATCAGCCCCAGCATTTT.

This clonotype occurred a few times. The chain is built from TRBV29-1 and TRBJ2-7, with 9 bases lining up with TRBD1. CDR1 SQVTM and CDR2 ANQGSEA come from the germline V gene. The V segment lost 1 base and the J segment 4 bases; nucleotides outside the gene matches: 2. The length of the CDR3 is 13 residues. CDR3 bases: TGCAGCGTTGAAGTGGGACAGGGATACGAGCAGTACTTC. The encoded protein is CSVEVGQGYEQYF.

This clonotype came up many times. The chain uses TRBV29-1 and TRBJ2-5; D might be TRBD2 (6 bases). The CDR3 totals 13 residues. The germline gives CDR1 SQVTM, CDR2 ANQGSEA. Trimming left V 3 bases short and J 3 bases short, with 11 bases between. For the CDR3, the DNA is TGCAGCGTTGATTTTGGCGGGGAAGAGACCCAGTACTTC. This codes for CSVDFGGEETQYF.

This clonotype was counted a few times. The CDR3 DNA is TGCAGTGCTAGAGATCCCAAAGGCTCCTACGAGCAGTACTTC. Amino acids: CSARDPKGSYEQYF. The V call is TRBV20-1, the J call TRBJ2-7, with unresolved D. The CDR3 extends over 14 amino acids. V lost 0 bases to trimming and J lost 0 bases, with 9 bases between them. Looked up from germline, CDR1 is DFQATT and CDR2 is SNEGSKA (reference sequence).

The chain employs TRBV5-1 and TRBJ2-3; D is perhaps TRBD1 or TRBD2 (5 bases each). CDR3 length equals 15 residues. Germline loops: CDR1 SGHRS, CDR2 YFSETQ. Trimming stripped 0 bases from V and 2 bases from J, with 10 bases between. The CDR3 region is CASSLGDGSTDTQYF. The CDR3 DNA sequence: TGCGCCAGCAGCTTGGGGGACGGATCCACAGATACGCAGTATTTT.

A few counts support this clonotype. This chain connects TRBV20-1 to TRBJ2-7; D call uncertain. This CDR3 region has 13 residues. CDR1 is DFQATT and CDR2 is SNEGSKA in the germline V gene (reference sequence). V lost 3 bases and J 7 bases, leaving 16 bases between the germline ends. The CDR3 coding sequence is TGCAGTGCTAGTTTTGGGGTGGGTGCGGAGCAGTACTTC. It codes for CSASFGVGAEQYF.

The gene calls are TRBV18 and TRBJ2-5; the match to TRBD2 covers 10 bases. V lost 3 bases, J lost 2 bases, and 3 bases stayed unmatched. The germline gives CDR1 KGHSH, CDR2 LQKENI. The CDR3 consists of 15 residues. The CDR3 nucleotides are TGTGCCAGCTCACCGCGGACTAGCGGTCAAGAGACCCAGTACTTC. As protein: CASSPRTSGQETQYF. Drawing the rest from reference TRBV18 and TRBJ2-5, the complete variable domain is NAGVMQNPRHLVRRRGQEARLRCSPMKGHSHVYWYRQLPEEGLKFMVYLQKENIIDESGMPKERFSAEFPKEGPSILRIQQVVRGDSAAYFCASSPRTSGQETQYFGPGTRLLVL.

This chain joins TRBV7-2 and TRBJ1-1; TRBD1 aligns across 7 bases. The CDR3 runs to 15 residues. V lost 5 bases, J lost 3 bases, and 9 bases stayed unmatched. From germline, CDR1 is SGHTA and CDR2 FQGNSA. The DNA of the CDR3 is TGTGCCAGCAGCAGGAAAACAGGGGCCGACACTGAAGCTTTCTTT. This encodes CASSRKTGADTEAFF.

The CDR3 DNA sequence: TGCGCCAGCAGCCAAGAAGGGACAGGGGGCTCCTACGAGCAGTACTTC. Translated: CASSQEGTGGSYEQYF. The V and J genes are TRBV4-1 and TRBJ2-7, with 11 positions matching TRBD1. Per the germline V gene, CDR1 is MGHRA and CDR2 is YSYEKL. The CDR3 totals 16 residues. V shed 0 bases, J shed 0 bases, and the junction held 1 base outside the gene matches.

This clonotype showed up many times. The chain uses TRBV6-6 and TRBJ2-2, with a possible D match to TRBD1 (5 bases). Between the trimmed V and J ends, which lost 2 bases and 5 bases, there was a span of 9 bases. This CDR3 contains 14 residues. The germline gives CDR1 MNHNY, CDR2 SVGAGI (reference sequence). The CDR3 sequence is CASSYARVTGELFF. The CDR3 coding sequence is TGTGCCAGCAGTTACGCCAGGGTTACCGGGGAGCTGTTTTTT.

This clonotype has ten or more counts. The CDR3 is CASSLGQEVAFF. The CDR3 DNA reads as TGCGCCAGCAGCTTGGGACAGGAGGTAGCTTTCTTT. V is TRBV5-1 and J is TRBJ1-1; TRBD1 might be the D (6 bases). The CDR3 loop spans 12 amino acids. Germline-derived CDR1 and CDR2 are SGHRS and YFSETQ. V was trimmed by 0 bases and J by 10 bases, leaving 10 bases between them. Together with reference TRBV5-1 and TRBJ1-1, the CDR3 gives the full variable domain: KAGVTQTPRYLIKTRGQQVTLSCSPISGHRSVSWYQQTPGQGLQFLFEYFSETQRNKGNFPGRFSGRQFSNSRSEMNVSTLELGDSALYLCASSLGQEVAFFGQGTRLTVV.